This TCR beta chain was found in a study of shared clonotypes between healthy human individuals. Produced via immunoSEQ multiplex PCR; TCRdb's table is partial and in-frame only. The table has about 470,000 clones, around 79% seen once. V dropped 6 bases and J dropped 4; count of bases not matched to a gene: 6. The CDR3 loop spans 13 amino acids. Germline V gene sequence: CDR1 MNHNY, CDR2 SVGAGI (reference sequence). With regard to this clone: This specimen includes other DNA sequences encoding the same CDR3.

The chain combines TRBV6-6 with TRBJ2-7, with 7 bases lining up with TRBD1. The specimen sequenced was PBMCs. The origin of this receptor is a woman in her 40s in good health. Some clones in this sample may be carry-over from other donors' samples. Written as DNA, the CDR3 is TGTGCCAGCAGCCGTGACAGGGTTTACGAGCAGTACTTC. This translates into CASSRDRVYEQYF.